A selection of T cell receptor beta chains follows, all from one sample in a study of shared clonotypes between healthy human individuals. Some clones are missing from TCRdb's copy, which holds only in-frame ones; the method was immunoSEQ multiplex PCR. There are some 1,400,000 clones in the sample; roughly 96% occur only once, and 1.2% lies in the top ten. Sequencing used naive CD4+ T cells sorted from blood. The receptors shown here come from a man between 25 and 39 years old in good health. The CDR3 runs from the conserved cysteine through the conserved F or W. D genes are given only for firm matches. Clone size is not always given. Where it is, it says once, few, many or a class for expanded clones.

d_call: TRBD2; j_call: TRBJ2-1; v_call: TRBV11-2; clone_size: -; cdr3_aa: CASSPDRGRESYNEQFF; cdr3_nt: TGTGCCAGCAGCCCGGACCGAGGGCGGGAGTCTTACAATGAGCAGTTCTTC
d_call: TRBD1; j_call: TRBJ1-5; v_call: TRBV7-9; clone_size: once; cdr3_aa: CASSLAIGGRYQPQHF; cdr3_nt: TGTGCCAGCAGCTTAGCAATAGGGGGCAGGTATCAGCCCCAGCATTTT
d_call: TRBD2; j_call: TRBJ2-6; v_call: TRBV4-3; clone_size: -; cdr3_aa: CASSQVSGRVSSGANVLTF; cdr3_nt: TGCGCCAGCAGCCAAGTAAGCGGGAGGGTGAGCTCTGGGGCCAACGTCCTGACTTTC
d_call: -; j_call: TRBJ1-1; v_call: TRBV14; clone_size: -; cdr3_aa: CASSQDHGGSMSFF; cdr3_nt: TGTGCCAGCAGCCAAGATCATGGGGGGAGTATGTCTTTCTTT
d_call: -; j_call: TRBJ1-5; v_call: TRBV19; clone_size: -; cdr3_aa: CASSTGGGLPLGPQHF; cdr3_nt: TGTGCCAGTAGTACCGGGGGAGGGCTCCCCCTTGGGCCCCAGCATTTT
d_call: TRBD1; j_call: TRBJ1-4; v_call: TRBV28; clone_size: -; cdr3_aa: CASSGRGPLGKLFF; cdr3_nt: TGTGCCAGCAGTGGCAGGGGGCCGCTGGGAAAACTGTTTTTT
d_call: -; j_call: TRBJ2-5; v_call: TRBV15; clone_size: -; cdr3_aa: CATSRGGRNQETQYF; cdr3_nt: TGTGCCACCAGCAGGGGGGGTCGAAATCAAGAGACCCAGTACTTC
d_call: TRBD1; j_call: TRBJ1-2; v_call: TRBV2; clone_size: -; cdr3_aa: CASSSVGQGRTLSQGYTF; cdr3_nt: TGTGCCAGCAGCTCAGTGGGACAGGGGCGCACCCTCTCCCAAGGCTACACCTTC
d_call: TRBD1; j_call: TRBJ2-5; v_call: TRBV7-9; clone_size: -; cdr3_aa: CASSPGQGEETQYF; cdr3_nt: TGTGCCAGCAGCCCCGGACAGGGCGAAGAGACCCAGTACTTC
d_call: -; j_call: TRBJ2-3; v_call: TRBV11-3; clone_size: -; cdr3_aa: CASSLAAGRSGTQYF; cdr3_nt: TGTGCCAGCAGCTTAGCGGCAGGAAGGTCGGGTACGCAGTATTTT
d_call: -; j_call: TRBJ1-4; v_call: TRBV29-1; clone_size: once; cdr3_aa: CSVRGLGTNEKLFF; cdr3_nt: TGCAGCGTCCGGGGACTAGGAACTAATGAAAAACTGTTTTTT
d_call: TRBD1; j_call: TRBJ1-2; v_call: TRBV6-6; clone_size: once; cdr3_aa: CASSYPGQSYGYTF; cdr3_nt: TGTGCCAGCAGTTACCCGGGACAGTCCTATGGCTACACCTTC
d_call: -; j_call: TRBJ2-5; v_call: TRBV21-1; clone_size: -; cdr3_aa: CASSKVGGYQETQYF; cdr3_nt: TGTGCCAGCAGCAAAGTGGGAGGGTACCAAGAGACCCAGTACTTC
d_call: -; j_call: TRBJ2-2; v_call: TRBV9; clone_size: once; cdr3_aa: CASSVGGWGALTGELFF; cdr3_nt: TGTGCCAGCAGCGTAGGGGGATGGGGCGCTCTAACCGGGGAGCTGTTTTTT
d_call: TRBD2; j_call: TRBJ2-7; v_call: TRBV27; clone_size: -; cdr3_aa: CASSARGRLAGPYEQYF; cdr3_nt: TGTGCCAGCAGTGCCCGGGGCCGGCTAGCGGGACCCTACGAGCAGTACTTC
d_call: TRBD2; j_call: TRBJ2-7; v_call: TRBV5-1; clone_size: -; cdr3_aa: CASSSGLAGGHYEQYF; cdr3_nt: TGCGCCAGCAGCTCCGGACTAGCGGGAGGACACTACGAGCAGTACTTC
d_call: -; j_call: TRBJ1-1; v_call: TRBV9; clone_size: -; cdr3_aa: CASSVVPQMNTEAFF; cdr3_nt: TGTGCCAGCAGCGTCGTCCCACAGATGAACACTGAAGCTTTCTTT
d_call: TRBD1; j_call: TRBJ2-2; v_call: TRBV5-1; clone_size: -; cdr3_aa: CASSPGTGPTGELFF; cdr3_nt: TGCGCCAGCAGCCCAGGGACAGGGCCCACCGGGGAGCTGTTTTTT
d_call: -; j_call: TRBJ1-5; v_call: TRBV9; clone_size: -; cdr3_aa: CASSGHHGNQPQHF; cdr3_nt: TGTGCCAGCAGCGGCCATCATGGCAATCAGCCCCAGCATTTT
d_call: TRBD1; j_call: TRBJ1-2; v_call: TRBV14; clone_size: -; cdr3_aa: CASSQIGQGGNGYTF; cdr3_nt: TGTGCCAGCAGCCAGATCGGACAGGGCGGGAATGGCTACACCTTC
d_call: TRBD2; j_call: TRBJ2-3; v_call: TRBV18; clone_size: -; cdr3_aa: CASSPGLDKVTDTQYF; cdr3_nt: TGTGCCAGCTCACCGGGACTAGATAAGGTCACAGATACGCAGTATTTT
d_call: -; j_call: TRBJ2-7; v_call: TRBV21-1; clone_size: -; cdr3_aa: CASSGRDRGSYEQYF; cdr3_nt: TGTGCCAGCAGCGGCCGGGACAGGGGATCCTACGAGCAGTACTTC
d_call: -; j_call: TRBJ2-7; v_call: TRBV27; clone_size: -; cdr3_aa: CASRVVLGGSYEQYF; cdr3_nt: TGTGCCAGCAGGGTCGTGCTGGGTGGCTCCTACGAGCAGTACTTC
d_call: TRBD2; j_call: TRBJ2-1; v_call: TRBV9; clone_size: -; cdr3_aa: CASSHYRLAANGDEQFF; cdr3_nt: TGTGCCAGCAGCCACTACCGGCTAGCGGCGAATGGAGATGAGCAGTTCTTC
d_call: -; j_call: TRBJ1-5; v_call: TRBV29-1; clone_size: -; cdr3_aa: CSARNSNQPQHF; cdr3_nt: TGCAGCGCGCGAAATAGCAATCAGCCCCAGCATTTT
d_call: TRBD1; j_call: TRBJ2-2; v_call: TRBV30; clone_size: -; cdr3_aa: CARSQGLGGELFF; cdr3_nt: TGTGCCCGGTCACAGGGGTTAGGCGGGGAGCTGTTTTTT
d_call: TRBD2; j_call: TRBJ2-3; v_call: TRBV28; clone_size: -; cdr3_aa: CASSLGTSGKDTQYF; cdr3_nt: TGTGCCAGCAGTTTAGGAACTAGCGGGAAGGATACGCAGTATTTT
d_call: -; j_call: TRBJ1-1; v_call: TRBV4-1; clone_size: -; cdr3_aa: CASSRKIMKEQNTEAFF; cdr3_nt: TGCGCCAGCAGCCGAAAGATTATGAAGGAGCAGAACACTGAAGCTTTCTTT
d_call: -; j_call: TRBJ2-3; v_call: TRBV10-2; clone_size: -; cdr3_aa: CASRPQGSVATTDTQYF; cdr3_nt: TGCGCCAGCAGGCCCCAAGGTTCAGTGGCCACCACAGATACGCAGTATTTT
d_call: -; j_call: TRBJ1-2; v_call: TRBV20-1; clone_size: few; cdr3_aa: CSAMDAGYTF; cdr3_nt: TGCAGTGCTATGGATGCTGGCTACACCTTC
d_call: TRBD2; j_call: TRBJ2-1; v_call: TRBV29-1; clone_size: -; cdr3_aa: CSVATSGSNEQFF; cdr3_nt: TGCAGCGTTGCGACTAGCGGGAGCAATGAGCAGTTCTTC
d_call: -; j_call: TRBJ1-2; v_call: TRBV7-2; clone_size: -; cdr3_aa: CASSLAPGYGYTF; cdr3_nt: TGTGCCAGCAGCTTAGCGCCAGGGTACGGCTACACCTTC
d_call: TRBD2; j_call: TRBJ2-3; v_call: TRBV7-3; clone_size: once; cdr3_aa: CASSLTSGRFTDTQYF; cdr3_nt: TGTGCCAGCAGCTTAACCAGCGGGAGGTTCACAGATACGCAGTATTTT
d_call: TRBD1; j_call: TRBJ1-5; v_call: TRBV19; clone_size: -; cdr3_aa: CASSTYPSGTAYHF; cdr3_nt: TGTGCCAGTAGTACCTACCCCTCCGGGACAGCCTACCATTTT
d_call: -; j_call: TRBJ1-4; v_call: TRBV20-1; clone_size: -; cdr3_aa: CSAATNEKLFF; cdr3_nt: TGCAGTGCTGCAACTAATGAAAAACTGTTTTTT
d_call: -; j_call: TRBJ1-5; v_call: TRBV28; clone_size: -; cdr3_aa: CASTGGNQPQHF; cdr3_nt: TGTGCCAGCACGGGGGGCAATCAGCCCCAGCATTTT
d_call: -; j_call: TRBJ2-1; v_call: TRBV7-9; clone_size: -; cdr3_aa: CASSLRHPYNEQFF; cdr3_nt: TGTGCCAGCAGCTTACGACACCCCTACAATGAGCAGTTCTTC
d_call: TRBD2; j_call: TRBJ2-5; v_call: TRBV18; clone_size: -; cdr3_aa: CASSPRTSGEETQYF; cdr3_nt: TGTGCCAGCTCACCACGGACTAGCGGGGAAGAGACCCAGTACTTC
d_call: -; j_call: TRBJ2-6; v_call: TRBV19; clone_size: -; cdr3_aa: CASSTGNSGANVLTF; cdr3_nt: TGTGCCAGTAGTACAGGTAACTCTGGGGCCAACGTCCTGACTTTC
d_call: -; j_call: TRBJ2-6; v_call: TRBV28; clone_size: once; cdr3_aa: CASNEFSGANVLTF; cdr3_nt: TGTGCCAGCAACGAGTTTTCTGGGGCCAACGTCCTGACTTTC
d_call: -; j_call: TRBJ2-1; v_call: TRBV28; clone_size: -; cdr3_aa: CASRRLSGNNEQFF; cdr3_nt: TGTGCCAGCAGGCGACTTAGCGGTAACAATGAGCAGTTCTTC
d_call: -; j_call: TRBJ1-1; v_call: TRBV28; clone_size: -; cdr3_aa: CASSLMIIQGNTEAFF; cdr3_nt: TGTGCCAGCAGTTTAATGATTATTCAGGGGAACACTGAAGCTTTCTTT
d_call: TRBD1; j_call: TRBJ2-1; v_call: TRBV5-1; clone_size: -; cdr3_aa: CASSLGQGVDNEQFF; cdr3_nt: TGCGCCAGCAGCTTGGGCCAGGGGGTTGACAATGAGCAGTTCTTC
d_call: -; j_call: TRBJ1-4; v_call: TRBV19; clone_size: -; cdr3_aa: CASSFAAGATNEKLFF; cdr3_nt: TGTGCCAGTAGTTTCGCCGCCGGAGCAACTAATGAAAAACTGTTTTTT
d_call: TRBD2; j_call: TRBJ2-2; v_call: TRBV5-1; clone_size: -; cdr3_aa: CASKGLASPGELFF; cdr3_nt: TGCGCCAGCAAGGGACTAGCCTCACCCGGGGAGCTGTTTTTT
d_call: TRBD2; j_call: TRBJ2-1; v_call: TRBV11-2; clone_size: -; cdr3_aa: CASKPGLGYNEQFF; cdr3_nt: TGTGCCAGCAAACCGGGACTAGGTTACAATGAGCAGTTCTTC
d_call: TRBD2; j_call: TRBJ2-4; v_call: TRBV4-3; clone_size: -; cdr3_aa: CASSHRTSEENIQYF; cdr3_nt: TGCGCCAGCAGCCATAGGACTAGCGAGGAAAACATTCAGTACTTC
d_call: TRBD2; j_call: TRBJ2-1; v_call: TRBV25-1; clone_size: -; cdr3_aa: CASPHLAGVDNEQFF; cdr3_nt: TGTGCCAGCCCCCACCTAGCGGGAGTCGACAATGAGCAGTTCTTC
d_call: TRBD2; j_call: TRBJ2-1; v_call: TRBV7-9; clone_size: -; cdr3_aa: CASTQSESTSGREEQFF; cdr3_nt: TGTGCCAGCACCCAAAGCGAATCGACTAGCGGGAGGGAAGAGCAGTTCTTC
d_call: TRBD2; j_call: TRBJ2-3; v_call: TRBV27; clone_size: -; cdr3_aa: CASSFLAGGASTDTQYF; cdr3_nt: TGTGCCAGCAGTTTTCTAGCGGGGGGTGCTAGCACAGATACGCAGTATTTT
d_call: -; j_call: TRBJ2-2; v_call: TRBV28; clone_size: -; cdr3_aa: CASSETATGELFF; cdr3_nt: TGTGCCAGCAGTGAGACCGCGACCGGGGAGCTGTTTTTT
d_call: TRBD1; j_call: TRBJ2-7; v_call: TRBV5-1; clone_size: -; cdr3_aa: CASSSGTGAFKNEQYF; cdr3_nt: TGCGCCAGCAGCTCCGGGACAGGGGCATTTAAGAATGAGCAGTACTTC
d_call: -; j_call: TRBJ2-3; v_call: TRBV15; clone_size: -; cdr3_aa: CATSTRQGLVTDTQYF; cdr3_nt: TGTGCCACCAGCACCCGGCAGGGGCTAGTCACAGATACGCAGTATTTT
d_call: -; j_call: TRBJ2-2; v_call: TRBV2; clone_size: once; cdr3_aa: CASSRTVNTGELFF; cdr3_nt: TGTGCCAGCAGCCGGACAGTGAACACCGGGGAGCTGTTTTTT
d_call: TRBD1; j_call: TRBJ2-5; v_call: TRBV14; clone_size: -; cdr3_aa: CASSRGTVQETQYF; cdr3_nt: TGTGCCAGCAGCCGGGGGACAGTCCAAGAGACCCAGTACTTC
d_call: TRBD1; j_call: TRBJ1-5; v_call: TRBV19; clone_size: -; cdr3_aa: CASSIFGDRSEQPQHF; cdr3_nt: TGTGCCAGTAGTATATTCGGGGACAGGTCCGAACAGCCCCAGCATTTT